The 18 T cell receptor beta chains below come from one sample, sequenced in a study of T cells after yellow fever vaccination (dated by TCRdb to the late 2010s). This specimen's treatment or condition label, interpreted: live attenuated yellow fever vaccine strain. Library preparation used 5' RACE. Reads for this sample came from an Illumina HiSeq 2500. The public reads were run again by TCRdb, first through fastp at Q25 and then through MiXCR, and only productive beta chains were kept. Identical CDR3 protein sequences are pooled into one entry, listed with their most common genes and DNA. The sample yields hundreds of thousands of distinct CDR3 sequences; about 12% were counted once. The leading ten clones occupy about 15% of the sample. The sequenced sample was PBMCs, obtained on the day of the yellow fever booster vaccination. These TCRs come from a young man who received the YFV17D yellow fever vaccine.

In its sample, this clonotype was seen a few times. The chain links TRBV6-1 to TRBJ2-2, with TRBD2 identical over 12 bases. Germline V gene sequence: CDR1 MNHNS, CDR2 SASEGT. V trimming: 6 bases; J trimming: 0 bases; junction bases outside the gene matches: 8. The CDR3 length is 18 residues. The CDR3 protein is CASSLRTSGIANTGELFF. DNA for the CDR3: TGTGCCAGCAGCCTCCGGACTAGCGGGATTGCGAACACCGGGGAGCTGTTTTTT.

In its sample, this clonotype was seen a few times. The J gene is TRBJ2-1, the V gene TRBV29-1; D not certain. The CDR3 spans 11 residues. Germline values: CDR1 SQVTM, CDR2 ANQGSEA. The V end lost 8 bases, the J end lost 5 bases, and 10 bases lay between the germline ends. The CDR3 region is CSTRQHNEQFF. In nucleotides, the CDR3 is TGCAGCACCAGACAACACAATGAGCAGTTCTTC.

This chain joins TRBV5-1 and TRBJ2-3; 8 bases are shared with TRBD1. V dropped 2 bases and J dropped 0; count of bases not matched to a gene: 11. Germline lookup yields CDR1 SGHRS and CDR2 YFSETQ. The CDR3 consists of 18 residues. The CDR3 coding sequence is TGCGCCAGCAGCTTATACCTACCGGGACAGGCGAGCACAGATACGCAGTATTTT. This gives the protein CASSLYLPGQASTDTQYF.

This clonotype was counted a single time. The chain recombines TRBV13 with TRBJ2-7, with TRBD2 identical over 8 bases. With 6 bases clipped from V and 0 bases from J, the junction kept 7 bases outside the gene matches. CDR1 is PRHDT and CDR2 is FYEKMQ in the germline V gene (reference sequence). The CDR3 length is 15 residues. The CDR3 reads CASRKSGRGSYEQYF. DNA for the CDR3: TGTGCCAGCAGAAAGAGCGGGAGAGGCTCCTACGAGCAGTACTTC.

The V and J genes are TRBV7-3 and TRBJ2-3; D possibly matches TRBD1 or TRBD2 (5 bases each). V lost 6 bases and J lost 0, with 10 bases in between. The CDR3 totals 14 residues. Germline V gene sequence: CDR1 SGHTA, CDR2 FQGTGA. In nucleotides, the CDR3 is TGTGCCAGCAGGAAAGGGGAGAGCACAGATACGCAGTATTTT. Amino acids: CASRKGESTDTQYF.

The rearrangement joins TRBV24-1 to TRBJ2-1; D might be TRBD2 (5 bases). Germline loops: CDR1 KGHDR, CDR2 SFDVKD. This CDR3 is built from 13 residues. Trimming pared 0 bases from V and 8 bases from J, leaving 7 bases between. This chain's CDR3 is CATSDLQEDEQFF. The DNA of the CDR3 is TGTGCCACCAGTGATTTGCAGGAGGATGAGCAGTTCTTC.

J is TRBJ2-7 and V is TRBV28; D could derive from TRBD1 or TRBD2 (5 bases each). This CDR3 is built from 14 residues. V was clipped by 6 bases and J by 2 bases, with 14 bases between them. The germline V gene has CDR1 MDHEN and CDR2 SYDVKM. The DNA for the CDR3 is TGTGCCAGCAGCCGGGACGTCTCCCCCTACGAGCAGTACTTC. Protein sequence: CASSRDVSPYEQYF.

Comment on this clonotype: Relative to the germline gene, one junction end is altered; a read error may explain this. V and J are TRBV6-5 and TRBJ2-2; possible D gene TRBD1, 6 bases. The germline CDR1 and CDR2 sequences are MNHEY and SVGAGI. CDR3 length: 11 amino acids. CDR3 nucleotides: TGTGCCTGCAGGGGTGCCGGGGAGCTGTTTTTT. It yields the protein CACRGAGELFF.

This clonotype appeared a few times. The rearrangement uses TRBV6-2 or TRBV6-3 and TRBJ2-3, with a tentative D call TRBD2 (6 bases). This CDR3 is built from 14 residues. V lost 6 bases, J lost 2 bases, and 12 bases lay in between. CDR1 is MNHEY, CDR2 SVGEGT, per germline. As DNA, the CDR3 is TGTGCCAGCAGCCCTAGCGAGTACACAGATACGCAGTATTTT. Translating gives CASSPSEYTDTQYF.

This clonotype was recorded a few times. The chain recombines TRBV15 with TRBJ2-1; 9 nucleotides agree with TRBD2. The CDR3 has 15 amino acids. With V trimmed by 8 bases and J by 0 bases, 5 bases remained unmatched. Germline CDR1 is LNHNV and CDR2 is YYDKDF (reference sequence). CDR3 in amino acids: CATGGSGGSYNEQFF. The CDR3 DNA follows: TGTGCCACCGGGGGTAGCGGGGGCTCCTACAATGAGCAGTTCTTC.

Only a few counts were recorded for this clonotype. The V call is TRBV9, the J call TRBJ2-7; D unclear. Looked up from germline, CDR1 is SGDLS and CDR2 is YYNGEE. Between the trimmed V and J ends, which lost 0 bases and 6 bases, there was a span of 13 bases. This CDR3 is built from 14 residues. CDR3 loop: CASSVVGLSSEQYF. The CDR3 nucleotides are TGTGCCAGCAGCGTAGTTGGGCTCTCGTCCGAGCAGTACTTC.

This clonotype has just a few counts. V is TRBV12-3 or TRBV12-4 and J is TRBJ2-3; D is ambiguous. The CDR3 has 13 residues. Trimming removed 6 bases from V and 5 bases from J, with 12 bases in between. This CDR3 is CASSRRNRDTQYF. The DNA of the CDR3 is TGTGCCAGCAGCCGACGGAACAGAGATACGCAGTATTTT.

This clonotype was counted only a few times. The V call is TRBV7-2, the J call TRBJ2-7; 9 nucleotides align to TRBD2. Germline values: CDR1 SGHTA, CDR2 FQGNSA. This CDR3 region has 14 residues. With 7 bases clipped from V and 4 bases from J, the junction kept 8 bases outside the gene matches. The CDR3 spells CASTFGAGGYEQYF. The CDR3, as DNA: TGTGCCAGCACCTTCGGAGCGGGAGGTTACGAGCAGTACTTC.

V and J are TRBV7-9 and TRBJ1-1; D unclear. Germline lookup yields CDR1 SEHNR and CDR2 FQNEAQ (reference sequence). Trimming pared 6 bases from V and 5 bases from J, leaving 19 bases between. CDR3 size: 15 residues. The CDR3 region is CASSPLGFPATEAFF. Written as DNA, the CDR3 is TGTGCCAGCAGTCCTCTCGGATTCCCTGCAACTGAAGCTTTCTTT.

The gene calls are TRBV5-1 and TRBJ2-5; 8 nucleotides agree with TRBD2. J was trimmed by 4 bases and V by 6 bases; bases with no gene match: 11. The CDR3 totals 15 residues. Germline CDR1 and CDR2: SGHRS and YFSETQ. The CDR3 DNA reads as TGCGCCAGCATCGGGGTGGACGGGAGGGCAGAGACCCAGTACTTC. This sequence encodes CASIGVDGRAETQYF.

This clonotype was observed a few times. V and J are TRBV20-1 and TRBJ2-7; the match to TRBD2 covers 13 bases. J gave up 4 bases and V 5 bases, and 8 bases lay outside the gene matches. The germline gives CDR1 DFQATT, CDR2 SNEGSKA (reference sequence). The CDR3 runs to 15 residues. The CDR3 loop is CSAHERTSGRYEQYF. CDR3 bases: TGCAGTGCTCATGAGAGGACTAGCGGGAGATACGAGCAGTACTTC.

This clonotype was found many times. The rearrangement uses TRBV9 and TRBJ2-5, with D unclear. The V end was cut by 0 bases, the J end by 4 bases, with 7 bases between. The CDR3 covers 13 residues. CDR1 is SGDLS and CDR2 is YYNGEE in the germline V gene. The CDR3 protein is CASSVVGGETQYF. DNA for the CDR3: TGTGCCAGCAGCGTAGTTGGCGGAGAGACCCAGTACTTC.

CDR3 region: CASENTGELFF. The CDR3 nucleotides read TGTGCCAGCGAGAACACCGGGGAGCTGTTTTTT. The rearrangement uses TRBV7-9 and TRBJ2-2; no firm D call. The CDR3 length is 11 residues. CDR1 is SEHNR, CDR2 FQNEAQ, per germline (reference sequence). Trimming cost V 8 bases and J 1 base, with 2 bases left between them.